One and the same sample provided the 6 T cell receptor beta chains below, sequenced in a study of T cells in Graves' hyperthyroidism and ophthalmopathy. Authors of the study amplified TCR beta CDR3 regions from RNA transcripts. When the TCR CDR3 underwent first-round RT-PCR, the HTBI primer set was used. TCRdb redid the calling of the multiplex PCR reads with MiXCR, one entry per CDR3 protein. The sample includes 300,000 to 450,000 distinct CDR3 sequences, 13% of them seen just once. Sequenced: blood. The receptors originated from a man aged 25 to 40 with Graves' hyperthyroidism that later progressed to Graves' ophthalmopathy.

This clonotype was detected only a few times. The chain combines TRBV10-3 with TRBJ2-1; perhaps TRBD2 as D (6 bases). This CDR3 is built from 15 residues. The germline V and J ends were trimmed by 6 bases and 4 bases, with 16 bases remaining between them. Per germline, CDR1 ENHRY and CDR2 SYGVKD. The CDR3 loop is CAISRGGTQYNEQFF. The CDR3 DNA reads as TGTGCCATCAGCAGAGGAGGGACGCAATACAATGAGCAGTTCTTC.

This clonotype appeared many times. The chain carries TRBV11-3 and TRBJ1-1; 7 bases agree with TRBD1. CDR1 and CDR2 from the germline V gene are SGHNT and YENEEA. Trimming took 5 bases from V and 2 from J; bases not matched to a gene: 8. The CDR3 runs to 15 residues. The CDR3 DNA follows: TGTGCCAGCAGCCTACCGACAGGGTTTAACACTGAAGCTTTCTTT. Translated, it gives CASSLPTGFNTEAFF.

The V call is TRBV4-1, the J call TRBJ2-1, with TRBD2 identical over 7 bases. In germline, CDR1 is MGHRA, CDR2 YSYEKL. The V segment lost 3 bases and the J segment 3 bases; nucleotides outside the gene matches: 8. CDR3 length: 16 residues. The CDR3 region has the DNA TGCGCCAGCAGCCAGGCACCGGCGGGGGACTACAATGAGCAGTTCTTC. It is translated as CASSQAPAGDYNEQFF.

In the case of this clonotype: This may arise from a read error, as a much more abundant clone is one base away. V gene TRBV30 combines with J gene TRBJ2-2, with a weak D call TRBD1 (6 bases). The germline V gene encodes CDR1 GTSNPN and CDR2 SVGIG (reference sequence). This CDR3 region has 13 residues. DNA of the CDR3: TGTGCCTGGAGTGTACAGGGAACCGGGGAGCCGTTTTTT. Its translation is CAWSVQGTGEPFF.

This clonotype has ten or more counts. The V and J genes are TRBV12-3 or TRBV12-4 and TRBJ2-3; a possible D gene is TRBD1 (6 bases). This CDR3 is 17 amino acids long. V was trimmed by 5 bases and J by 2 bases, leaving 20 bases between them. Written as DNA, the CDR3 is TGTGCCAGCAGTCCATACAGGGAAACTGGGAACACAGATACGCAGTATTTT. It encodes CASSPYRETGNTDTQYF.

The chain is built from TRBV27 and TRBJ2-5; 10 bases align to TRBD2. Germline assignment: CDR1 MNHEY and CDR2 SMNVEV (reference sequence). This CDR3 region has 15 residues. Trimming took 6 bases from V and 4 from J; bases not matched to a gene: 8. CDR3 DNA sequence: TGTGCCAGCAGCCAAGCGGGGGGGCCGGGAGAGACCCAGTACTTC. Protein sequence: CASSQAGGPGETQYF.